Below are 28 T cell receptor beta chains sequenced from a single sample in a study of cytomegalovirus exposure and HLA in healthy donors. In the PCR, 60 Vbeta and 13 Jbeta primers were used. Profiling relied on immunoSEQ multiplex PCR, and the TCRdb table lists in-frame clones only, not all of them. This sample has roughly 240,000 clones, with more than 75% found just once. Sequencing was done on a sample of PBMCs. The receptors stem from a girl aged 2 to 10 in good health and CMV-seronegative.

The genes are TRBV27 and TRBJ1-4; D possibly corresponds to TRBD1 (5 bases). CDR3 length: 15 amino acids. V dropped 6 bases and J dropped 8 bases, with 19 bases sitting between them. CDR1 and CDR2 from the germline V gene are MNHEY and SMNVEV (reference sequence). CDR3 nucleotide sequence: TGTGCCAGCAGATCCTGGGGGTGGGGGGGGGAAAAACTGTTTTTT. This codes for CASRSWGWGGEKLFF.

The chain has TRBV7-7 and TRBJ1-1, with 7 bases fitting TRBD1. Germline-derived CDR1 and CDR2 are SSHAT and FNYEAQ (reference sequence). Trimming removed 7 bases from V and 5 bases from J; junction bases left unmatched: 16. This CDR3 contains 16 residues. CDR3 coding DNA: TGTGCCAGCATGAGGGCTCTAAGGGGGCGGATTACTGAAGCTTTCTTT. Amino acids: CASMRALRGRITEAFF.

The gene calls are TRBV20-1 and TRBJ2-3; no firm D call. V shed 5 bases and J shed 10 bases, with 7 bases lying between them. The CDR3 has 9 amino acids. In germline, CDR1 is DFQATT, CDR2 SNEGSKA (reference sequence). The CDR3 loop is CSASAPQYF. DNA for the CDR3: TGCAGTGCTTCAGCGCCGCAGTATTTT.

As for this clone: In the same sample, other DNA sequences code for this CDR3. CDR3 sequence: CASSLVGGKETQYF. The CDR3 nucleotides read TGTGCCAGCAGCTTAGTTGGGGGGAAAGAGACCCAGTACTTC. The genes are TRBV7-6 and TRBJ2-5, with D possibly TRBD2 on 6 matching bases. CDR1 SGHVS and CDR2 FNYEAQ come from the germline V gene. Trimming removed 1 base at V and 3 bases at J, with 9 bases between. The CDR3 runs 14 residues. Full variable domain (missing parts from reference TRBV7-6 and TRBJ2-5): GAGVSQSPRYKVTKRGQDVALRCDPISGHVSLYWYRQALGQGPEFLTYFNYEAQQDKSGLPNDRFSAERPEGSISTLTIQRTEQRDSAMYRCASSLVGGKETQYFGPGTRLLVL.

The chain combines TRBV5-1 with TRBJ2-7; TRBD2 aligns across 7 bases. Germline assignment: CDR1 SGHRS and CDR2 YFSETQ. Trimming cost V 4 bases and J 5 bases; bases outside gene matches: 9. The CDR3 loop spans 14 amino acids. The CDR3 protein is CASSLLSGAHEQYF. For the CDR3, the DNA is TGCGCCAGCAGCCTTTTAAGCGGGGCGCACGAGCAGTACTTC.

CDR3 region: CASSPEPGLYGGQYF. The CDR3, as DNA: TGTGCCAGCAGTCCTGAACCGGGACTCTACGGTGGGCAGTACTTC. The chain uses TRBV6-5 and TRBJ2-7, with D possibly matching TRBD2 (6 bases). The V end lost 5 bases, the J end lost 9 bases, and 23 bases lay between the germline ends. The CDR3 is made up of 15 amino acids. The germline CDR1 and CDR2 sequences are MNHEY and SVGAGI.

V gene TRBV29-1 combines with J gene TRBJ2-7; the match to TRBD2 covers 9 bases. From germline, CDR1 is SQVTM and CDR2 ANQGSEA. This CDR3 is 12 amino acids long. Trimming cost V 5 bases and J 4 bases; bases outside gene matches: 3. The CDR3 loop is CSVRREGYEQYF. The DNA for the CDR3 is TGCAGCGTTAGGCGGGAGGGGTACGAGCAGTACTTC.

CDR3 coding DNA: TGTGCCAGCAGGGATCCAGGACAGGCGGAGGGACCCCTCCACTTT. Protein sequence: CASRDPGQAEGPLHF. The chain carries TRBV6-1 and TRBJ1-6; 7 bases align to TRBD1. The CDR3 runs to 15 residues. Germline V gives CDR1 MNHNS, CDR2 SASEGT. V gave up 6 bases and J gave up 12 bases; unmatched junction bases: 14.

The chain couples TRBV7-6 to TRBJ2-7; 14 bases fit TRBD2. Trimming cost V 5 bases and J 6 bases; bases outside gene matches: 12. Germline assignment: CDR1 SGHVS and CDR2 FNYEAQ. The CDR3 sequence is 17 residues long. CDR3 DNA: TGTGCCAGCAGCCGACTAGCGGGGGGGGTTAGACTTGGCGAGCAGTACTTC. It translates to CASSRLAGGVRLGEQYF.

The chain has TRBV6-1 and TRBJ1-2; D gene uncertain. V was trimmed by 1 base and J by 8 bases, leaving 14 bases between them. The CDR3 has 14 amino acids. Germline CDR1 reads MNHNS; CDR2 reads SASEGT. This CDR3 reads CASSEVGREGGYTF. The CDR3 region has the DNA TGTGCCAGCAGTGAAGTGGGTAGGGAGGGAGGCTACACCTTC.

The chain has TRBV5-1 and TRBJ1-1; possibly TRBD1 for D (5 bases). The CDR3 sequence is 13 residues long. V lost 2 bases, J lost 4 bases, and 9 bases lay in between. Germline CDR1 reads SGHRS; CDR2 reads YFSETQ. The CDR3 reads CASSLRGATEAFF. CDR3 nucleotide sequence: TGCGCCAGCAGCTTAAGGGGCGCCACTGAAGCTTTCTTT.

The chain has TRBV6-1 and TRBJ1-2; the D gene is possibly TRBD1 (6 bases). Trimming removed 5 bases at V and 6 bases at J, with 16 bases between. This CDR3 is 14 amino acids long. Germline V gene data show CDR1 as MNHNS and CDR2 as SASEGT. CDR3 coding DNA: TGTGCCAGCAGTATCACCAGGGGCCGCGATGGCTACACCTTC. Encoded protein: CASSITRGRDGYTF.

This clone has just one count. The chain's CDR3 is CASSLVTGDGYTF. Here the CDR3 DNA reads TGTGCCAGCAGTTTGGTGACAGGGGATGGCTACACCTTC. This chain links TRBV27 with TRBJ1-2, with 8 positions matching TRBD1. With 3 bases clipped from V and 6 bases from J, the junction kept 3 bases outside the gene matches. Germline assignment: CDR1 MNHEY and CDR2 SMNVEV (reference sequence). CDR3 size: 13 residues.

The chain uses TRBV6-4 and TRBJ2-3; D might be TRBD2 (5 bases). This CDR3 is 14 amino acids long. The germline CDR1 and CDR2 sequences are MRHNA and SNTAGT. Between the trimmed V and J ends, which lost 3 bases and 2 bases, there was a span of 9 bases. The CDR3 DNA is TGTGCCAGCAGTGAATCGGGGTACACAGATACGCAGTATTTT. Translated, it gives CASSESGYTDTQYF.

The chain carries TRBV7-9 and TRBJ2-1; 8 positions match TRBD2. CDR3 length: 16 residues. The V gene's germline CDR1 is SEHNR and CDR2 FQNEAQ (reference sequence). After removal of 5 bases from V and 7 bases from J, the junction contained 13 bases not matched to a gene. The CDR3 nucleotides read TGTGCCAGCAGCGCAATAACTAGCGGCGCAGGTAATGAGCAGTTCTTC. Its protein product is CASSAITSGAGNEQFF. The whole variable domain, remainder taken from reference TRBV7-9 and TRBJ2-1, is DTGVSQNPRHKITKRGQNVTFRCDPISEHNRLYWYRQTLGQGPEFLTYFQNEAQLEKSRLLSDRFSAERPKGSFSTLEIQRTEQGDSAMYLCASSAITSGAGNEQFFGPGTRLTVL.

The chain has TRBV27 and TRBJ2-7; no definite D call. V was cut by 3 bases and J by 4 bases, with 10 bases left in between. The CDR3 length is 13 residues. CDR1 and CDR2 (germline): MNHEY, SMNVEV (reference sequence). CDR3 coding DNA: TGTGCCAGCAGTTTTGGAGACCATTACGAGCAGTACTTC. This codes for CASSFGDHYEQYF.

The V call is TRBV9, the J call TRBJ1-6; D gene unclear. V was cut by 2 bases and J by 6 bases, with 9 bases left in between. This CDR3 region has 14 residues. The germline V gene has CDR1 SGDLS and CDR2 YYNGEE. This chain's CDR3 is CASSVAGFNSPLHF. The CDR3 DNA sequence: TGTGCCAGCAGCGTCGCCGGGTTTAATTCACCCCTCCACTTT. The full variable domain, with the rest looked up from reference TRBV9 and TRBJ1-6, is DSGVTQTPKHLITATGQRVTLRCSPRSGDLSVYWYQQSLDQGLQFLIQYYNGEERAKGNILERFSAQQFPDLHSELNLSSLELGDSALYFCASSVAGFNSPLHFGNGTRLTVT.

The rearrangement uses TRBV15 and TRBJ2-5; maybe TRBD2 (5 bases). In germline, CDR1 is LNHNV, CDR2 YYDKDF (reference sequence). CDR3 length: 15 amino acids. Trimming left V 5 bases short and J 0 bases short, with 13 bases between. DNA for the CDR3: TGTGCCACCAGCTACGGGGTGGGGAACCAAGAGACCCAGTACTTC. Translating gives CATSYGVGNQETQYF. The complete variable domain, with remaining parts taken from reference TRBV15 and TRBJ2-5, reads DAMVIQNPRYQVTQFGKPVTLSCSQTLNHNVMYWYQQKSSQAPKLLFHYYDKDFNNEADTPDNFQSRRPNTSFCFLDIRSPGLGDTAMYLCATSYGVGNQETQYFGPGTRLLVL.

The rearrangement uses TRBV5-1 and TRBJ2-7, with 13 nucleotides matching TRBD2. Losses at the gene ends were 4 bases for V and 7 bases for J; bases not matched to a gene: 8. The CDR3 has 15 amino acids. Germline V gene data show CDR1 as SGHRS and CDR2 as YFSETQ. CDR3 nucleotides: TGCGCCAGCAGCCCAGGACTAGCGGGAGTGGGGGAGCAGTACTTC. Amino acid sequence: CASSPGLAGVGEQYF.

The chain links TRBV7-8 to TRBJ2-4, with D possibly matching TRBD2 (5 bases). V lost 2 bases and J 8 bases, leaving 13 bases between the germline ends. This CDR3 spans 14 amino acids. Germline CDR1 SGHVS, CDR2 FQNEAQ. This CDR3 is CASSLFGVLDIQYF. The CDR3 coding sequence is TGTGCCAGCAGCTTATTCGGGGTTTTGGACATTCAGTACTTC.

Regarding this clone: The sample carries other DNA sequences with the same CDR3. The chain recombines TRBV11-2 with TRBJ2-5, with D possibly being TRBD2 (6 bases). The CDR3 sequence is 15 residues long. Germline V gives CDR1 SGHAT, CDR2 FQNNGV. The V end lost 1 base, the J end lost 1 base, and 10 bases lay between the germline ends. CDR3 nucleotide sequence: TGTGCCAGCAGCTTAGCCCCCGGGGGCCAAGAGACCCAGTACTTC. This encodes CASSLAPGGQETQYF.

This chain connects TRBV25-1 to TRBJ2-7, with TRBD2 matching over 7 bases. CDR1 is MGHDK, CDR2 SYGVNS, per germline. The CDR3 has 13 amino acids. V was pared by 5 bases and J by 0 bases, with 1 base of the junction left unmatched. This CDR3 reads CASSLAVSYEQYF. The DNA for the CDR3 is TGTGCCAGCAGTCTAGCGGTCTCCTACGAGCAGTACTTC.

This chain links TRBV5-1 with TRBJ2-1; 9 nucleotides line up with TRBD2. The CDR3 is 15 residues long. The V and J ends lost 0 bases and 9 bases, in that order; junction bases with no gene match: 7. CDR1 is SGHRS and CDR2 is YFSETQ in the germline V gene. The CDR3 sequence is CASSLVVAGGAEQFF. CDR3 nucleotides: TGCGCCAGCAGCTTGGTTGTTGCGGGGGGGGCTGAGCAGTTCTTC.

DNA of the CDR3: TGTGCCAGCAGTTGGGATCCGGGGTGGGAGCAGTACTTC. This gives the protein CASSWDPGWEQYF. The chain joins TRBV5-6 to TRBJ2-7; the D gene is possibly TRBD2 (5 bases). Trimming shortened V by 5 bases and J by 7 bases, and 16 bases separated the two germline ends. CDR1 is SGHDT, CDR2 YYEEEE, per germline. The CDR3 is made up of 13 amino acids.

This clone has just a few counts. J is TRBJ2-1 and V is TRBV7-8, with D possibly matching TRBD2 (6 bases). This CDR3 contains 17 residues. CDR1 and CDR2 from the germline V gene are SGHVS and FQNEAQ. V was pared by 1 base and J by 3 bases, with 16 bases between. As DNA, the CDR3 is TGTGCCAGCAGCTTAGTTTCTGGGGGGTATTTCTACAATGAGCAGTTCTTC. The encoded protein is CASSLVSGGYFYNEQFF.

This clone was seen just once. This sequence joins TRBV30 and TRBJ1-2, with D maybe TRBD1 (5 bases). Germline V gene sequence: CDR1 GTSNPN, CDR2 SVGIG (reference sequence). The germline V and J ends were trimmed by 2 bases and 6 bases, with 10 bases remaining between them. CDR3 size: 12 residues. The CDR3 DNA reads as TGTGCCTGGAGTCTCAGACAGAATGGCTACACCTTC. Translation gives CAWSLRQNGYTF. Using reference TRBV30 and TRBJ1-2 for the parts outside the CDR3, the full variable domain is SQTIHQWPATLVQPVGSPLSLECTVEGTSNPNLYWYRQAAGRGLQLLFYSVGIGQISSEVPQNLSASRPQDRQFILSSKKLLLSDSGFYLCAWSLRQNGYTFGSGTRLTVV.

J is TRBJ1-1 and V is TRBV6-4; 9 nucleotides align to TRBD1. CDR3 size: 16 residues. The V and J ends lost 2 bases and 5 bases, in that order; junction bases with no gene match: 9. Per germline, CDR1 MRHNA and CDR2 SNTAGT. CDR3 amino acids: CASSDPRTGVLTEAFF. For the CDR3, the DNA is TGTGCCAGCAGTGACCCCCGGACAGGGGTTCTTACTGAAGCTTTCTTT.

The rearrangement uses TRBV13 and TRBJ2-1; TRBD2 agrees at 8 bases. The CDR3 has 15 amino acids. After removal of 8 bases from V and 7 bases from J, the junction contained 13 bases not matched to a gene. Germline lookup yields CDR1 PRHDT and CDR2 FYEKMQ (reference sequence). CDR3 amino acids: CASANRAGAGNEQFF. The CDR3, as DNA: TGTGCCAGCGCCAACCGAGCGGGGGCAGGGAATGAGCAGTTCTTC.